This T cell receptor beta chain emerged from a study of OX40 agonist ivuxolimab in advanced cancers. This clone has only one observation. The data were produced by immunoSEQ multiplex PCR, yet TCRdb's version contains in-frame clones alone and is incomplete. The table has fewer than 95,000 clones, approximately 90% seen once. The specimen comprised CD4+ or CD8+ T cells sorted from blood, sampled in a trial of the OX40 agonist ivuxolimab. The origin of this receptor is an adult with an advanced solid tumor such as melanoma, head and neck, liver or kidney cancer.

The CDR3 region has the DNA TGCAGCGTTGATCCAGGTGGCAATCAGCCCCAGCATTTT. It codes for CSVDPGGNQPQHF. The chain joins TRBV29-1 to TRBJ1-5; no definite D call. This CDR3 is 13 amino acids long. V was pared by 3 bases and J by 2 bases, with 8 bases between. CDR1 is SQVTM and CDR2 is ANQGSEA in the germline V gene.